Reported below is one TCR beta chain. Its specificity is not known. This sample was included in a study of PD-1 blockade in classical Hodgkin lymphoma. Study summary: Patients were infused with nivolumab 3 mg/kg every 2 weeks.

Overall study results and limits: Relapsed/refractory patients reportedly had lower baseline diversity than newly diagnosed patients. Individuals who commenced nivolumab within less than 1 year of ASCT were excluded. Complete responders matched newly diagnosed patients in baseline diversity.

Time point noted: cycle 4 day 1 (C4D1), after 5 to 7 weeks of nivolumab. With no exception, relapse followed autologous stem cell transplantation in all patients, and brentuximab vedotin exposure varied. Thawed PBMCs were subjected to magnetic negative selection, which yielded isolated CD8+ T cells. The data were produced by immunoSEQ multiplex PCR, yet TCRdb's version contains in-frame clones alone and is incomplete. The table lists about 20,000 clones, over 65% of them singletons. The sample was CD8+ T cells from blood, taken before the fourth cycle of nivolumab. This receptor was taken from a human donor with classical Hodgkin lymphoma.

Written as DNA, the CDR3 is TGTGCCAGCAGCCCTGACAGGGCCTACGAGCAGTACTTC. Amino acid sequence: CASSPDRAYEQYF. This rearrangement joins TRBV12-1 to TRBJ2-7; TRBD1 is the table's D call, not checked against the DNA. TRBV12-1 is marked as a pseudogene. This CDR3 spans 13 amino acids.